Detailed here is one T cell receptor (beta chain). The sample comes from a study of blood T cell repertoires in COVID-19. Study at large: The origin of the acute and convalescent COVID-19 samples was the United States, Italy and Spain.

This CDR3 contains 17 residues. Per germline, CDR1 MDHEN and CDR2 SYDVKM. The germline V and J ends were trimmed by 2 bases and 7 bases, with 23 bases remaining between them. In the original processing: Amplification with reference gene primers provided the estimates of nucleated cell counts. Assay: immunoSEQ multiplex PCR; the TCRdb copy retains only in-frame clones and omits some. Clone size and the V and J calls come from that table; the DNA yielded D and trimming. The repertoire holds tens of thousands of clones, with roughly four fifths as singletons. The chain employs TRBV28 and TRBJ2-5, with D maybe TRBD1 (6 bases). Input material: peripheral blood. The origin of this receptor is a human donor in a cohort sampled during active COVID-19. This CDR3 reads CASSLKGRKGGRGTQYF. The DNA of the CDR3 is TGTGCCAGCAGTTTAAAAGGACGGAAAGGGGGAAGGGGGACCCAGTACTTC.